This TCR beta chain was sequenced during a study of T cell responses to AZD1222 COVID-19 vaccine (TCRdb year 2021). About the study as a whole: AZD1222 recipients given second doses at about 4 weeks or at about 12 weeks were pooled, since spike-specific TCR depth and breadth were not found to differ between the two schedules. TCR sequencing was performed for 230 to 250 trial participants, of whom about 200 were given two doses of AZD1222 and approximately 26 were given two doses of MenACWY control vaccine. Enrollment into the trials was organized by age into subgroups of 18-55, 56-69 and 70-plus years, and those subgroups contained about 150, 27 and 61 TCR-sequenced participants, respectively.

Study-level results and caveats: CD4 TCRs associated with the vaccine covered the entire spike protein, and the dominant responses were in regions 160-218 and 743-854. In the small 56-69-year group, the increase in depth fell short of significance, most likely because of low power. Participants were mostly white British, with more females than males. The authors suggested clonal diversity may have been underestimated. Conclusions about previously exposed vaccinees were limited because only a handful of AZD1222 recipients were SARS-CoV-2 seropositive at baseline. Reportedly, close to half of the unique spike-specific TCRs recognized epitopes lying outside the regions that are mutated in the B.1.351 and B.1.1.7 variants. Because no day 14 peak-response samples were available, repertoires were characterized only after the peak T cell response. A significant rise in spike-specific TCR breadth and depth was observed after two AZD1222 doses relative to day 0 and relative to MenACWY recipients.

The CDR3 regions of human TCRbeta chains were analyzed by immunosequencing. In the source study's methods: TCRs in the repertoires were compared against a reference library of SARS-CoV-2-specific TCRs that had been generated with the MIRA antigen-specificity platform. Breadth was defined as the fraction of unique TCRs that were SARS-CoV-2-associated, and depth was defined as the fraction of total T cells that were SARS-CoV-2-associated. Each spike-specific TCR was assigned to its reactive spike region and to a CD4 or CD8 class using the MIRA data. Log10-transformed breadth and depth values were compared by one-way ANOVA with Sidak's multiple comparisons tests. What TCRdb holds here is the immuneACCESS table cut down to in-frame rearrangements. Part of the clones is not present; checked against another copy, under half of the missing clones reflect an unresolved V gene, and the others are unexplained. V, J and clone size are taken as reported in that table, and D and trimming were inferred from the DNA itself. The sample yields 150,000 to 200,000 clones; approximately 94% were counted once. In total, the top ten clones hold about 3% of the sample.

The intended sense of this specimen's time point label: baseline before first vaccination. The vaccinee samples were drawn from two UK trials, COV001 and COV002, one of which was a single-blind randomized controlled phase 2/3 trial testing AZD1222 (ChAdOx1 nCoV-19) in healthy adults. Trial participant PBMC samples were collected at day 0 and day 28 after the second dose for TCRbeta chain sequencing. Concerning this clone itself: Its antigen is currently not known. Nothing much larger sits one base from this clone, and base qualities are not available.

The CDR3 holds 12 amino acids from the cysteine to the phenylalanine. Only CDR3 DNA remains: 36 bases, in frame from the first base. For CDR1 and CDR2, the germline V gene lists SGHDN and FVKESK. Trimming leaves V shorter by 5 bases and J shorter by 13 bases, with the junction holding 7 bases beyond the gene matches. The specimen comprised peripheral blood, sampled on day 0 of AZD1222 vaccination. The receptor comes from an adult in good health. The sequence is built from TRBV14 and TRBJ2-1; TRBD1 agrees with 8 junctional bases. The CDR3 is CASSWDRIAQFF. The nucleotides read TGTGCCAGCAGCTGGGACAGGATTGCCCAGTTCTTC.